The clone carrying this TCR beta chain has just a few counts. The CDR3 sequence is 16 residues long. Germline-derived CDR1 and CDR2 are SGDLS and YYNGEE. V lost 0 bases, J lost 0 bases, and 12 bases lay in between. This sample stems from a study of cytomegalovirus exposure and HLA in healthy donors. Study summary: The Caucasian-associated ancestry cluster held around 81% of some 420 genotyped donors.

The PCR was carried out with 60 Vbeta primers and 13 Jbeta primers. Clones were read by immunoSEQ multiplex PCR, and TCRdb kept only the in-frame ones, dropping some. The data show about 87,000 clones, around 8% seen once. The sequence came from a man aged 45-65 years in good health and CMV-seronegative. The chain recombines TRBV9 with TRBJ1-1; D is perhaps TRBD1 (6 bases). Sequencing was done on a sample of PBMCs. CDR3 coding DNA: TGTGCCAGCAGCGTAGGGCGGGGGGCAATGAACACTGAAGCTTTCTTT. Amino acid sequence: CASSVGRGAMNTEAFF.